This T cell receptor beta chain stems from a study of CD8 T cells in Susac syndrome. Overall study results and limits: In its TCR sequencing and HLA analysis, the study acknowledged that the number of individuals was relatively small.

The CDR3 covers 16 residues. Germline V lookup: CDR1 WSHSY, CDR2 SAAADI. The V gene end was trimmed by 5 bases and the J gene end by 1 base; junction bases not matched to a gene: 8. A remark on this clonotype: The target antigen is unknown.

Sequencing of TCR beta was performed on blood CD8+ and CD4+ T cells. FACS enriched CD8+ TEMRA cells, while bulk CD8+ and CD4+ were negatively isolated. RNA amounts of about 0.5 to 1 ug underwent reverse transcription with random hexamers. MiXCR, applied by TCRdb to the immunoSEQ multiplex PCR reads, yields one record per CDR3 protein. The table records some 260,000 distinct CDR3 sequences, around 84% of them present only once. The material sequenced was CD8+ T cells from PBMCs. This sequence originates from a human donor with multiple sclerosis. The chain is built from TRBV10-2 and TRBJ1-5; 7 bases map to TRBD1. CDR3 bases: TGCGCCAGCAGTCAGACTGACAGGGCAAGCAATCAGCCCCAGCATTTT. Protein sequence: CASSQTDRASNQPQHF.